The 27 T cell receptor beta chains presented below share a single source sample, sequenced in a study of T-cell memory formation after mild COVID-19. Via MiXCR, TCRdb re-called the 5' RACE reads, giving one row per CDR3 protein. This sample has 350,000 to 400,000 distinct CDR3 sequences, with approximately 14% found just once. Input material: PBMCs or a T cell subset sorted from them (not recorded which). These receptor sequences come from a man between 18 and 35 years old who had mild COVID-19 (a few samples of this study predate the infection). Cell type and time point are not known.

This clonotype was observed a few times. The J gene is TRBJ1-2, the V gene TRBV4-1; D is perhaps TRBD1 (5 bases). This CDR3 contains 19 residues. The V end lost 1 base, the J end lost 3 bases, and 24 bases lay between the germline ends. Germline lookup yields CDR1 MGHRA and CDR2 YSYEKL. The CDR3 DNA is TGCGCCAGCAGCCAAGGACCCCGCCGTCGACGGCCGGGGGACTATGGCTACACCTTC. Protein sequence: CASSQGPRRRRPGDYGYTF.

This clonotype was seen only a few times. This chain connects TRBV10-3 to TRBJ1-5; D gene unclear. Germline V gene lookup returns CDR1 ENHRY and CDR2 SYGVKD. The CDR3 totals 13 residues. V lost 4 bases, J lost 2 bases, and 6 bases lay in between. The CDR3 DNA reads TGTGCCATCAGTGCGCAGGGCAATCAGCCCCAGCATTTT. Translated: CAISAQGNQPQHF.

The V gene is TRBV27, the J gene TRBJ2-2, with D perhaps matching TRBD1 or TRBD2 (5 bases each). Trimming removed 3 bases from V and 0 bases from J, with 8 bases in between. The CDR3 sequence is 15 residues long. Germline V CDR1 and CDR2: MNHEY, SMNVEV (reference sequence). The CDR3 loop is CASSFRGSNTGELFF. CDR3 coding DNA: TGTGCCAGCAGTTTCCGGGGCTCGAACACCGGGGAGCTGTTTTTT.

The chain employs TRBV6-1 and TRBJ1-5, with 9 bases that match TRBD1. V shed 5 bases, J shed 2 bases, and the junction held 7 bases outside the gene matches. This CDR3 spans 16 amino acids. In germline, CDR1 is MNHNS, CDR2 SASEGT. Here the CDR3 reads CASSPGQGIGNQPQHF. CDR3 in DNA: TGTGCCAGCAGTCCGGGACAGGGTATTGGCAATCAGCCCCAGCATTTT.

This clonotype was picked up a small number of times. The chain carries TRBV11-2 and TRBJ2-1; TRBD1 matches at 7 bases. The CDR3 extends over 15 amino acids. Germline V gene lookup returns CDR1 SGHAT and CDR2 FQNNGV. Trimming cost V 0 bases and J 6 bases; bases outside gene matches: 5. CDR3: CASSLDPGTVNEQFF. CDR3 bases: TGTGCCAGCAGCTTAGACCCCGGGACAGTCAATGAGCAGTTCTTC.

In this sample, this clonotype turned up many times. The chain is built from TRBV29-1 and TRBJ2-3; 7 bases agree with TRBD2. V shed 3 bases, J shed 6 bases, and the junction held 6 bases outside the gene matches. CDR3 size: 13 residues. Germline-derived CDR1 and CDR2 are SQVTM and ANQGSEA. The CDR3 DNA reads TGCAGCGTTGAGACTAGCTCGGCGGATACGCAGTATTTT. It translates to CSVETSSADTQYF.

This clonotype is medium-sized. The gene calls are TRBV7-6 and TRBJ2-5; no clear D. CDR1 SGHVS and CDR2 FNYEAQ come from the germline V gene. The CDR3 runs 11 residues. The V end lost 5 bases, the J end lost 5 bases, and 6 bases lay between the germline ends. As DNA, the CDR3 is TGTGCCAGCAGCCCTGGGGAGACCCAGTACTTC. It specifies CASSPGETQYF. Full variable domain (outside the CDR3, taken from reference TRBV7-6 and TRBJ2-5): GAGVSQSPRYKVTKRGQDVALRCDPISGHVSLYWYRQALGQGPEFLTYFNYEAQQDKSGLPNDRFSAERPEGSISTLTIQRTEQRDSAMYRCASSPGETQYFGPGTRLLVL.

The chain carries TRBV7-9 and TRBJ2-7; D perhaps matches TRBD2 (6 bases). CDR3 length equals 17 residues. V lost 1 base, J lost 1 base, and 17 bases lay in between. Germline values: CDR1 SEHNR, CDR2 FQNEAQ (reference sequence). Here the CDR3 DNA reads TGTGCCAGCAGCTTAGATGCAGGCCCCCGGGGGTCCTACGAGCAGTACGTC. Protein sequence: CASSLDAGPRGSYEQYV.

This clonotype was recorded a few times. The chain couples TRBV12-3 or TRBV12-4 to TRBJ2-1; TRBD2 matches 9 bases. There are 16 residues in the CDR3. J was trimmed by 8 bases and V by 3 bases; bases with no gene match: 11. CDR3 in amino acids: CASSLRAGGEGYEQFF. CDR3 sequence (DNA): TGTGCCAGCAGTTTGCGAGCGGGGGGCGAGGGCTATGAGCAGTTCTTC.

This chain links TRBV18 with TRBJ2-1; TRBD2 matches at 9 bases. CDR1 and CDR2 (germline): KGHSH, LQKENI. V was clipped by 5 bases and J by 5 bases; unmatched bases: 7. CDR3 size: 15 residues. DNA of the CDR3: TGTGCCAGCTCAACACACGCGGGGGGGCACAATGAGCAGTTCTTC. Its translation: CASSTHAGGHNEQFF.

This clonotype was counted only a few times. This rearrangement joins TRBV6-5 to TRBJ1-1; maybe TRBD1 (5 bases). This CDR3 has 16 residues. In germline, CDR1 is MNHEY, CDR2 SVGAGI. Trimming stripped 5 bases from V and 6 bases from J, with 22 bases between. CDR3 DNA sequence: TGTGCCAGCAGTCTAGGCAGCTGGGGGGGGAGCGCTGAAGCTTTCTTT. Protein product: CASSLGSWGGSAEAFF.

The sample holds a few counts of this clonotype. The chain has TRBV7-2 and TRBJ1-1; D possibly corresponds to TRBD1 (6 bases). CDR3 length: 14 residues. Germline lookup yields CDR1 SGHTA and CDR2 FQGNSA. Between the trimmed V and J ends, which lost 5 bases and 3 bases, there was a span of 13 bases. The DNA for the CDR3 is TGTGCCAGCAGCACCGGACAGCCATACACTGAAGCTTTCTTT. It translates to CASSTGQPYTEAFF.

The CDR3 loop is CASSLDPLNEQFF. CDR3 nucleotides: TGTGCCAGCAGCCTCGATCCCCTCAATGAGCAGTTCTTC. The chain carries TRBV9 and TRBJ2-1; no reliable D call. CDR1 is SGDLS, CDR2 YYNGEE, per germline. The V end lost 4 bases, the J end lost 6 bases, and 11 bases lay between the germline ends. The CDR3 has 13 residues. Full variable domain (outside the CDR3, taken from reference TRBV9 and TRBJ2-1): DSGVTQTPKHLITATGQRVTLRCSPRSGDLSVYWYQQSLDQGLQFLIQYYNGEERAKGNILERFSAQQFPDLHSELNLSSLELGDSALYFCASSLDPLNEQFFGPGTRLTVL.

In its sample, this clonotype was seen many times. J is TRBJ1-5 and V is TRBV4-3; D gene unclear. CDR1 LGHNA and CDR2 YSLEER come from the germline V gene. The CDR3 is 15 residues long. V dropped 4 bases and J dropped 0 bases, with 10 bases sitting between them. The chain's CDR3 is CASSLSAVSNQPQHF. CDR3 nucleotide sequence: TGCGCCAGCAGCCTTAGCGCAGTTAGCAATCAGCCCCAGCATTTT.

This clonotype occurred a few times. The chain links TRBV7-9 to TRBJ2-1; 9 bases are a match to TRBD2. J was trimmed by 4 bases and V by 4 bases; bases with no gene match: 5. There are 15 residues in the CDR3. The germline V gene has CDR1 SEHNR and CDR2 FQNEAQ (reference sequence). This chain's CDR3 is CASSSPSGTYNEQFF. Written as DNA, the CDR3 is TGTGCCAGCAGCTCTCCTAGCGGGACTTACAATGAGCAGTTCTTC. The whole variable domain, remainder taken from reference TRBV7-9 and TRBJ2-1, is DTGVSQNPRHKITKRGQNVTFRCDPISEHNRLYWYRQTLGQGPEFLTYFQNEAQLEKSRLLSDRFSAERPKGSFSTLEIQRTEQGDSAMYLCASSSPSGTYNEQFFGPGTRLTVL.

This clonotype has at least ten counts. The chain employs TRBV19 and TRBJ2-7, with a weak D call TRBD1 (5 bases). The CDR3 sequence is 14 residues long. Germline lookup yields CDR1 LNHDA and CDR2 SQIVND (reference sequence). With 4 bases removed from V and 1 base from J, the gap between germline ends came to 11 bases. The CDR3 spells CASSKFGQSYEQYF. The CDR3 nucleotides are TGTGCCAGTAGTAAATTTGGACAATCCTACGAGCAGTACTTC.

The chain carries TRBV2 and TRBJ2-4, with D perhaps TRBD2 (5 bases). V lost 2 bases and J 3 bases, leaving 11 bases between the germline ends. Germline V gene sequence: CDR1 SNHLY, CDR2 FYNNEI. This CDR3 is 15 amino acids long. For the CDR3, the DNA is TGTGCCAGCAGTGAACGGCTAGCAGGCAAAAACATTCAGTACTTC. It specifies CASSERLAGKNIQYF.

The CDR3, as DNA: TGTGCCAGCTCTCCAAGACAGGTCCTGGATGAGCAGTTCTTC. Amino acids: CASSPRQVLDEQFF. This rearrangement joins TRBV18 to TRBJ2-1; TRBD1 is a possible D gene (6 bases). Between the trimmed V and J ends, which lost 6 bases and 8 bases, there was a span of 17 bases. CDR1 and CDR2 from the germline V gene are KGHSH and LQKENI. The length of the CDR3 is 14 residues.

This clonotype was seen a few times. CDR3 sequence reads: CASSLVTGDEDTQYF. Here the CDR3 DNA reads TGTGCCAGCAGCTTAGTGACAGGGGACGAAGATACGCAGTATTTT. The V gene is TRBV7-2, the J gene TRBJ2-3, with 8 bases that match TRBD1. The CDR3 has 15 residues. Losses at the gene ends were 1 base for V and 5 bases for J; bases not matched to a gene: 5. The germline CDR1 and CDR2 sequences are SGHTA and FQGNSA.

The count of this clonotype is one. This rearrangement joins TRBV4-2 to TRBJ1-1; 9 bases are a match to TRBD1. V lost 3 bases and J lost 5; bases outside the gene matches: 13. CDR1 and CDR2 from the germline V gene are LGHNA and YNFKEQ. The CDR3 consists of 17 residues. The CDR3 DNA sequence: TGTGCCAGCAGCCACGGGAGGAACAGGGGGCGTCGGACTGAAGCTTTCTTT. Protein product: CASSHGRNRGRRTEAFF.

This clonotype is a singleton in its sample. The CDR3 DNA reads TGTGCCAGCAGTGGAGCCGGACAGCCTACGCAGTATTTT. It is translated as CASSGAGQPTQYF. The chain employs TRBV6-1 and TRBJ2-3; maybe TRBD1 (6 bases). In germline, CDR1 is MNHNS, CDR2 SASEGT. The CDR3 has 13 residues. Between the trimmed V and J ends, which lost 4 bases and 8 bases, there was a span of 13 bases.

In its sample, this clonotype was seen many times. Here the CDR3 DNA reads TGCAGTGCTAGAGCCGGGTCGAGCAATCAGCCCCAGCATTTT. Protein product: CSARAGSSNQPQHF. The chain combines TRBV20-1 with TRBJ1-5; no clear D. Trimming removed 1 base from V and 1 base from J, with 8 bases in between. Germline V lookup: CDR1 DFQATT, CDR2 SNEGSKA (reference sequence). The CDR3 sequence is 14 residues long.

This clonotype was seen only a few times. This chain joins TRBV3-1 and TRBJ2-5, with D possibly being TRBD2 (7 bases). Deletions cut 0 bases from V and 5 bases from J, with 10 bases between. The CDR3 totals 14 residues. Germline loops: CDR1 LGHDT, CDR2 YNNKEL (reference sequence). Written as DNA, the CDR3 is TGTGCCAGCAGCCAAGATCGGGGGGCGGAGACCCAGTACTTC. It encodes CASSQDRGAETQYF.

This clonotype was observed many times. V usage is TRBV5-1 and J usage is TRBJ2-3; weak D call: TRBD2 (6 bases). The V gene's germline CDR1 is SGHRS and CDR2 YFSETQ. The CDR3 length is 14 residues. The V and J ends lost 0 bases and 1 base respectively, with 6 bases between them. In nucleotides, the CDR3 is TGCGCCAGCAGCTTGGGGGAGGGCACAGATACGCAGTATTTT. This codes for CASSLGEGTDTQYF.

This sequence joins TRBV7-2 and TRBJ2-1, with D possibly being TRBD1 or TRBD2 (5 bases each). Germline assignment: CDR1 SGHTA and CDR2 FQGNSA. Trimming pared 4 bases from V and 4 bases from J, leaving 17 bases between. The CDR3 covers 16 residues. CDR3 in DNA: TGTGCCAGCAGCTCAACCGCCGGGACGGGATACAATGAGCAGTTCTTC. Amino acid sequence: CASSSTAGTGYNEQFF.

J is TRBJ1-2 and V is TRBV5-4, with D perhaps matching TRBD1 (5 bases). Germline values: CDR1 SGHNT, CDR2 YYREEE (reference sequence). CDR3 length: 13 residues. The germline V and J ends were trimmed by 4 bases and 3 bases, with 10 bases remaining between them. In DNA, the CDR3 is TGTGCCAGCAGCCTAGGGGAGGACTATGGCTACACCTTC. Translated, it gives CASSLGEDYGYTF.

This clonotype was counted at least ten times. V is TRBV3-1 and J is TRBJ2-7; tentatively, D is TRBD1 (6 bases). The V end lost 8 bases, the J end lost 0 bases, and 11 bases lay between the germline ends. Per the germline V gene, CDR1 is LGHDT and CDR2 is YNNKEL (reference sequence). The CDR3 totals 13 residues. The CDR3, as DNA: TGTGCCAGCGGGGGCCAACCCTCCTACGAGCAGTACTTC. Translation: CASGGQPSYEQYF.